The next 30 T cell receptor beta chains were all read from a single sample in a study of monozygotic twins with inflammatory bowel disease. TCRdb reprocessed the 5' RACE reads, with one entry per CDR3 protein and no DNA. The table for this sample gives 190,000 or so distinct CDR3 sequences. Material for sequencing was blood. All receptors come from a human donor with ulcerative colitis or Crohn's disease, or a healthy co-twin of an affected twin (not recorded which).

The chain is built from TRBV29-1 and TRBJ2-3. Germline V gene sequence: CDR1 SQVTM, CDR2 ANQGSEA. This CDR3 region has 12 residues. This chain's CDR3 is CSVDIMADTQYF.

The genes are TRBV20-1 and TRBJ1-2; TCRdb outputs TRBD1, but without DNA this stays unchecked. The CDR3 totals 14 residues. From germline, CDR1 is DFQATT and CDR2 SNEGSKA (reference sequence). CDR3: CSASPGQGNVGYTF.

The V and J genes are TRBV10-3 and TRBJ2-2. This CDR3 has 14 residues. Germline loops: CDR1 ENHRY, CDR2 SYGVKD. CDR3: CAITVQANTGELFF.

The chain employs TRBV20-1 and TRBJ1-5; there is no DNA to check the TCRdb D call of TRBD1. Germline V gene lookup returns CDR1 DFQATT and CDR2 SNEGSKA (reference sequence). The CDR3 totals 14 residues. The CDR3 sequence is CSAKGHGGNQPQHF.

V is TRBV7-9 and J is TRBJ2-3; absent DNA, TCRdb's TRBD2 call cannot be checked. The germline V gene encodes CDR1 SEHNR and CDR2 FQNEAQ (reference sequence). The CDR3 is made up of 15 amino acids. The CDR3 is CASSLVGTSVDTQYF.

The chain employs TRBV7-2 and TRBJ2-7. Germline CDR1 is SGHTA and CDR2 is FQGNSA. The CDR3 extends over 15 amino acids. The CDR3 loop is CASSLVSTGNYEQYF.

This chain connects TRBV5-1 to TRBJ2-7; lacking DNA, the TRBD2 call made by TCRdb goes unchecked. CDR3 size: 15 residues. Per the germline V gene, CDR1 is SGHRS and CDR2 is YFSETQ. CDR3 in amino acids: CASSPGLAGRGEQYF.

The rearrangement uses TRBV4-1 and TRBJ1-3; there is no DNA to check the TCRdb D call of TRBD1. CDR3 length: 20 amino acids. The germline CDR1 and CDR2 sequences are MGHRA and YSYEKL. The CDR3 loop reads CASSQDKGAIPHPSGNTIYF.

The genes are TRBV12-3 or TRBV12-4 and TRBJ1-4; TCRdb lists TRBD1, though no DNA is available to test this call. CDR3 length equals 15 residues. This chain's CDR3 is CASSQPGTGGEKLFF.

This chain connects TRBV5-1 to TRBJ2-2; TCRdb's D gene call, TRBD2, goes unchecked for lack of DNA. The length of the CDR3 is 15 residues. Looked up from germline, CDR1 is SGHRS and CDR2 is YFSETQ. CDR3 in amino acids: CASMEGQPNTGELFF.

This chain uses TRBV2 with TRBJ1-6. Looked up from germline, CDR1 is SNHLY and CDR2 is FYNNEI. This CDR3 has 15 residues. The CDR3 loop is CASYPKSGVVSPLHF. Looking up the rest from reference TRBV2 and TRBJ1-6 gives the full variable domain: EPEVTQTPSHQVTQMGQEVILRCVPISNHLYFYWYRQILGQKVEFLVSFYNNEISEKSEIFDDQFSVERPDGSNFTLKIRSTKLEDSAMYFCASYPKSGVVSPLHFGNGTRLTVT.

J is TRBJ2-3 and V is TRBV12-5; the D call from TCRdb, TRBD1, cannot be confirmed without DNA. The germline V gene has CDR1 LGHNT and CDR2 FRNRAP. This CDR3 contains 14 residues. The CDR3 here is CASGLARGPDTQYF.

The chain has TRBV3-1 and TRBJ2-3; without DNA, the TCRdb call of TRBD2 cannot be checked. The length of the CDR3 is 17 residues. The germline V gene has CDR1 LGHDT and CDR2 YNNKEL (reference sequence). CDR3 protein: CASSQVSAGGSTDTQYF.

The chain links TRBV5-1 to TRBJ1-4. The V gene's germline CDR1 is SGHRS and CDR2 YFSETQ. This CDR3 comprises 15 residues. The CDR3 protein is CASSAELSVNEKLFF.

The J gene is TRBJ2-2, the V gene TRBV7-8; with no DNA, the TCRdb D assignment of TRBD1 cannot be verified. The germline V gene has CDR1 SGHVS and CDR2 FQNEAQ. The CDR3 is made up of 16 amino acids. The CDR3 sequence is CASSLGPGENTGELFF.

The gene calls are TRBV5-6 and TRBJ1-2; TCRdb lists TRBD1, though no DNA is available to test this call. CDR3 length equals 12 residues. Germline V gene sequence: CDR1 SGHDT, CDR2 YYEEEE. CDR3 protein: CASSPGQYGYTF.

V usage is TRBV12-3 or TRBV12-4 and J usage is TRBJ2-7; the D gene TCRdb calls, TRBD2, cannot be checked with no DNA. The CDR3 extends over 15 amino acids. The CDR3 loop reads CASSPLAGRPYEQYF.

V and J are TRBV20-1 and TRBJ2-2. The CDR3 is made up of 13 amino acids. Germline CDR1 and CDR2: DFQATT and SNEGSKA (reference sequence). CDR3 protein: CSARDGVTGELFF.

CDR3 amino acids: CASSYSAGRPENEQYF. The chain joins TRBV6-5 to TRBJ2-7; the D gene TCRdb calls, TRBD1, cannot be checked with no DNA. The germline V gene encodes CDR1 MNHEY and CDR2 SVGAGI. This CDR3 contains 16 residues.

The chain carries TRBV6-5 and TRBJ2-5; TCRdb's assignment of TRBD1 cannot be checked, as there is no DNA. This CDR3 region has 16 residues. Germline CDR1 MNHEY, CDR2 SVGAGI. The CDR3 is CASSYSRPGQKETQYF.

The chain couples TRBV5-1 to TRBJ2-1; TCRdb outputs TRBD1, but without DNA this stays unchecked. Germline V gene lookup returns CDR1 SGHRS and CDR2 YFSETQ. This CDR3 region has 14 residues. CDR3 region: CASSFGGPYNEQFF.

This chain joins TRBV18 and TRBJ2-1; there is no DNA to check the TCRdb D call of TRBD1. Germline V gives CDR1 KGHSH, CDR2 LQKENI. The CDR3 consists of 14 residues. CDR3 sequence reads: CASSPIEQGNEQFF.

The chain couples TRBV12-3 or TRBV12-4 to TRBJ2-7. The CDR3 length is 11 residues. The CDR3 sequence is CSPDRSYEQYF.

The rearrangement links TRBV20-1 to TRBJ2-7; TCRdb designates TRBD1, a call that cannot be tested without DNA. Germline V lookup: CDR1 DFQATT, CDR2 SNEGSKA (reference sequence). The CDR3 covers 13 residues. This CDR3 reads CSATRKGPYEQYF.

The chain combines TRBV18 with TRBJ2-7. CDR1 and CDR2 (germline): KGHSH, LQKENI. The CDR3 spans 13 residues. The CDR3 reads CASSDGTLYEQYF.

This chain's CDR3 is CASSPLGSSPLHF. This rearrangement joins TRBV18 to TRBJ1-6. Germline CDR1 KGHSH, CDR2 LQKENI. The CDR3 length is 13 residues.

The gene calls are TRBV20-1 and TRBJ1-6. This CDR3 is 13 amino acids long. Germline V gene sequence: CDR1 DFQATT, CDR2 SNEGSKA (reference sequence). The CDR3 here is CSANPTGNSPLHF.

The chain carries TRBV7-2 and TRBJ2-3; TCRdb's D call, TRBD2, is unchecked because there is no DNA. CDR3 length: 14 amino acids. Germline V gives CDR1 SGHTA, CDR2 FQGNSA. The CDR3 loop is CASSETSGTDTHYF.

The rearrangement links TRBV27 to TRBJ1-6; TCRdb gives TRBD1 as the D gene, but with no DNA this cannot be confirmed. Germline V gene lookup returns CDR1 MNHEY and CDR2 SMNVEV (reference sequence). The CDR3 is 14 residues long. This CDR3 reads CASSSGQLNSPLHF.

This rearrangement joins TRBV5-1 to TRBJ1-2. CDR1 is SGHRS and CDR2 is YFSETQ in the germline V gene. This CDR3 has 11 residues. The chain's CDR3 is CASSLDAGYTF.